Below, 10 T cell receptor beta chains from the same sample are listed, as sequenced in a study of blood T cell repertoires in COVID-19. This table comes from immunoSEQ multiplex PCR, and its TCRdb copy is limited to in-frame clones, with some not included. The table lists roughly 140,000 clones, around 82% of them singletons. Sequencing was done on a sample of peripheral blood. The origin of the receptors is a man aged 60 to 69 with active or convalescent COVID-19.

This rearrangement joins TRBV3-1 (or the pseudogene TRBV3-2) to TRBJ2-7; TRBD2 matches at 7 bases. Trimming removed 1 base from V and 2 bases from J; junction bases left unmatched: 8. Germline-derived CDR1 and CDR2 are LGHDT and YNNKEL (reference sequence). The CDR3 runs to 16 residues. For the CDR3, the DNA is TGTGCCAGCAGCCAAGGAAGAGCGGGAAACCCCTACGAGCAGTACTTC. Protein sequence: CASSQGRAGNPYEQYF.

This chain uses TRBV2 with TRBJ2-7, with 9 bases identical to TRBD1. Per germline, CDR1 SNHLY and CDR2 FYNNEI. J lost 4 bases, V lost 7 bases, and 14 bases had no gene match. This CDR3 is 16 amino acids long. DNA of the CDR3: TGTGCCAGCACCGATCGCCTGGGACAGGGAAAATACGAGCAGTACTTC. Protein: CASTDRLGQGKYEQYF.

This clone was seen a handful of times. The gene calls are TRBV5-1 and TRBJ2-7, with 10 bases identical to TRBD2. The CDR3 runs to 14 residues. Germline loops: CDR1 SGHRS, CDR2 YFSETQ. J was trimmed by 3 bases and V by 4 bases; bases with no gene match: 4. CDR3 loop: CASSSGRAGYEQYF. CDR3 bases: TGCGCCAGCAGCAGCGGGAGGGCCGGCTACGAGCAGTACTTC.

This clone was counted between two and nine times. The rearrangement joins TRBV5-4 to TRBJ2-2; 11 bases align to TRBD2. Germline V gene sequence: CDR1 SGHNT, CDR2 YYREEE (reference sequence). The trim removed 4 bases at V and 2 bases at J, leaving 13 bases unmatched. This CDR3 spans 19 amino acids. For the CDR3, the DNA is TGTGCCAGCAGCCCCACCCGATCGACTAGCGGGACTAACACCGGGGAGCTGTTTTTT. Translation gives CASSPTRSTSGTNTGELFF.

For this clone: This sample includes further DNA sequences coding for the same CDR3. This rearrangement joins TRBV28 to TRBJ2-7; D ambiguous. Between the trimmed V and J ends, which lost 4 bases and 4 bases, there was a span of 8 bases. Germline V CDR1 and CDR2: MDHEN, SYDVKM. The CDR3 is 12 amino acids. The CDR3 loop is CASSSGAYEQYF. CDR3 sequence (DNA): TGTGCCAGCAGTTCGGGTGCTTACGAGCAGTACTTC.

The V call is TRBV10-1, the J call TRBJ2-1; possible D gene TRBD2, 6 bases. The CDR3 has 19 residues. Germline CDR1 reads WNHNN; CDR2 reads SYGVQD (reference sequence). Trimming removed 6 bases from V and 2 bases from J, with 26 bases in between. DNA of the CDR3: TGCGCCAGCAGGGAGGGTCTTACGGGGAGGCCCGCCGCCTACAATGAGCAGTTCTTC. Protein: CASREGLTGRPAAYNEQFF.

The sample holds one count of this clone. The genes are TRBV6-2 or TRBV6-3 and TRBJ1-2; 11 nucleotides line up with TRBD1. CDR1 and CDR2 (germline): MNHEY, SVGEGT. CDR3 length: 17 residues. V shed 5 bases and J 7 bases; nucleotides not matched to a gene: 15. The CDR3 sequence: CASSPGQGARLVLGYTF. CDR3 coding DNA: TGTGCCAGCAGTCCCGGACAGGGGGCTCGATTGGTACTTGGCTACACCTTC.

The chain couples TRBV4-3 to TRBJ2-1; tentatively, D is TRBD2 (6 bases). The V gene lost 6 bases and the J gene lost 10 bases, with 25 bases spanning the gap. The germline CDR1 and CDR2 sequences are LGHNA and YSLEER. The CDR3 sequence is 16 residues long. The CDR3 DNA is TGCGCCAGCAGTCCCTCGGGGGTGGGAGATTCGTGGGAGCAGTTCTTC. This translates into CASSPSGVGDSWEQFF.

This sequence joins TRBV23-1 and TRBJ2-1; 12 bases agree with TRBD2. Being an ORF, TRBV23-1 has a function that is uncertain. After removal of 2 bases from V and 0 bases from J, the junction contained 23 bases not matched to a gene. The length of the CDR3 is 24 residues. The CDR3 loop reads CASSQPPRLAGVNGPDSSYNEQFF. The CDR3 DNA reads as TGCGCCAGCAGTCAACCCCCTAGACTAGCGGGAGTTAACGGCCCGGATAGCTCCTACAATGAGCAGTTCTTC.

This chain links TRBV10-2 with TRBJ2-6; D might be TRBD1 (5 bases). CDR1 WSHSY and CDR2 SAAADI come from the germline V gene. Between the trimmed V and J ends, which lost 3 bases and 0 bases, there was a span of 12 bases. The length of the CDR3 is 17 residues. The CDR3 is CASSEGQGVSGANVLTF. In nucleotides, the CDR3 is TGCGCCAGCAGTGAAGGGCAAGGGGTCTCTGGGGCCAACGTCCTGACTTTC.